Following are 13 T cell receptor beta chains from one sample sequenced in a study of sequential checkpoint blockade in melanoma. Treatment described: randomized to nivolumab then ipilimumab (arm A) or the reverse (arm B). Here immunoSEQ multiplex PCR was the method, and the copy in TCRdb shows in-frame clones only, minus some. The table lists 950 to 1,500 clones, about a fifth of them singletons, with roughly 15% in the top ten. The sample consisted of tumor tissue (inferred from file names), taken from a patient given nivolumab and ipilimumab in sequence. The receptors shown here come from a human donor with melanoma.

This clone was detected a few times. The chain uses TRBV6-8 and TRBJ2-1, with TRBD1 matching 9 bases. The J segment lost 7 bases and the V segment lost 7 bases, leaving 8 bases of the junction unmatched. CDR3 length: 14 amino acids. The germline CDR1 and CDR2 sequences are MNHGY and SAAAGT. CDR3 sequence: CASKWDRDLNEQFF. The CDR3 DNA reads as TGTGCCAGCAAGTGGGACAGGGATCTGAATGAGCAGTTCTTC.

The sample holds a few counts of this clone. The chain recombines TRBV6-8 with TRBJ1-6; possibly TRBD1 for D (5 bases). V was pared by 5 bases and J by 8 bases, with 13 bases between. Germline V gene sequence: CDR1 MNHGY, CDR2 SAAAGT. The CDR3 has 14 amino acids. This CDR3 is CASSQRRGDSPLHF. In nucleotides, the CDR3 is TGTGCCAGCAGTCAAAGACGGGGCGATTCACCCCTCCACTTT.

The CDR3 spells CASSPGANVLTF. The CDR3 DNA reads TGTGCCAGCTCACCTGGGGCCAACGTCCTGACTTTC. The chain couples TRBV18 to TRBJ2-6, with D uncertain. Looked up from germline, CDR1 is KGHSH and CDR2 is LQKENI. The V end lost 3 bases, the J end lost 3 bases, and 0 bases lay between the germline ends. The CDR3 is 12 amino acids.

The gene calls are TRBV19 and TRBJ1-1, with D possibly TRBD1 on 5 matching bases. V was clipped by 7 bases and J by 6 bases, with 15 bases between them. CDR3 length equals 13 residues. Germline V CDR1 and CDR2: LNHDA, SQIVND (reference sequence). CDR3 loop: CASNPMGGAEAFF. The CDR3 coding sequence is TGTGCCAGTAACCCTATGGGGGGAGCTGAAGCTTTCTTT.

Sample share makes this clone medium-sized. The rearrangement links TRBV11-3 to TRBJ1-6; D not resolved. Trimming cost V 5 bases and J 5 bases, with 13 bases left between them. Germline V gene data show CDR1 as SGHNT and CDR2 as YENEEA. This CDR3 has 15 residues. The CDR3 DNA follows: TGTGCCAGCAGCCCACGCGGTCCTAATAATTCACCCCTCCACTTT. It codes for CASSPRGPNNSPLHF.

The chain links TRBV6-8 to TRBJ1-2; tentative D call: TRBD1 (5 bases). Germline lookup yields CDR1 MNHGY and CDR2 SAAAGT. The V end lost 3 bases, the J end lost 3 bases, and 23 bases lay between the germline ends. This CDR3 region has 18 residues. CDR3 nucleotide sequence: TGTGCCAGCAGTTATGTAGGGTATGGGGGAAGGCGTGACTATGGCTACACCTTC. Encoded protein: CASSYVGYGGRRDYGYTF.

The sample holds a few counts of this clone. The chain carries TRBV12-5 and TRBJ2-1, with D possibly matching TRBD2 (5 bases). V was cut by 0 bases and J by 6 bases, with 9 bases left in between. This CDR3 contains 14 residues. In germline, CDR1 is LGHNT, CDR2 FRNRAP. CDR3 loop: CASGLVQGGNEQFF. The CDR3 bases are TGTGCTAGTGGTTTGGTCCAAGGAGGCAATGAGCAGTTCTTC.

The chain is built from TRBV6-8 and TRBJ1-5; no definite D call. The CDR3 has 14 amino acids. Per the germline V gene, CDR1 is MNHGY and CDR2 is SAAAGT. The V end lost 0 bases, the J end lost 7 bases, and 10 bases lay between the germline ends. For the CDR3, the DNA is TGTGCCAGCAGTTACTCCTCAGGAGGGCAGCCCCAGCATTTT. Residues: CASSYSSGGQPQHF.

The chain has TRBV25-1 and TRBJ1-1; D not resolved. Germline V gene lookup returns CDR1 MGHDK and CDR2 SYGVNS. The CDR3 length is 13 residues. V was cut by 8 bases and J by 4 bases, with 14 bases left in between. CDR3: CASGSGRGTEAFF. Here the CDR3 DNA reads TGTGCCAGCGGATCAGGTAGAGGCACTGAAGCTTTCTTT.

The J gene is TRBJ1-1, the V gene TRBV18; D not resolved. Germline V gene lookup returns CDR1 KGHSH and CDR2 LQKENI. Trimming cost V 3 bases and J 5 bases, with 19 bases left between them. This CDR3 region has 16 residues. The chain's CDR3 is CASSPTPQNTGTEAFF. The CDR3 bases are TGTGCCAGCTCACCCACTCCCCAAAACACGGGGACTGAAGCTTTCTTT.

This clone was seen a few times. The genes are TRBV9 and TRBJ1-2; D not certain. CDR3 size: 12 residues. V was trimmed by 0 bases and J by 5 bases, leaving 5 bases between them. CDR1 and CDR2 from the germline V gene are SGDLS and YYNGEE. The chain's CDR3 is CASSVGSYGYTF. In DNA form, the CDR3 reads TGTGCCAGCAGCGTAGGCTCTTATGGCTACACCTTC.

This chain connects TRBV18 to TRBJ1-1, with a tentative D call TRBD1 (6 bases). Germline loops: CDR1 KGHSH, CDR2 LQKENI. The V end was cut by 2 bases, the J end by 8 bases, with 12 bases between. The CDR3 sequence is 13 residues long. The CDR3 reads CASSPRGAGEAFF. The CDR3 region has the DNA TGTGCCAGCTCACCAAGGGGGGCTGGGGAAGCTTTCTTT.

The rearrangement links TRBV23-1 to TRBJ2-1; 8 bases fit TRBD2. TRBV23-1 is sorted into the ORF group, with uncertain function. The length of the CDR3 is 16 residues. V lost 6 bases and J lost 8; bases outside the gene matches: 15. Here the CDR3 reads CASSQDFRGGLDEQFF. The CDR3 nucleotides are TGCGCCAGCAGCCAAGATTTCCGGGGGGGCCTCGATGAGCAGTTCTTC.